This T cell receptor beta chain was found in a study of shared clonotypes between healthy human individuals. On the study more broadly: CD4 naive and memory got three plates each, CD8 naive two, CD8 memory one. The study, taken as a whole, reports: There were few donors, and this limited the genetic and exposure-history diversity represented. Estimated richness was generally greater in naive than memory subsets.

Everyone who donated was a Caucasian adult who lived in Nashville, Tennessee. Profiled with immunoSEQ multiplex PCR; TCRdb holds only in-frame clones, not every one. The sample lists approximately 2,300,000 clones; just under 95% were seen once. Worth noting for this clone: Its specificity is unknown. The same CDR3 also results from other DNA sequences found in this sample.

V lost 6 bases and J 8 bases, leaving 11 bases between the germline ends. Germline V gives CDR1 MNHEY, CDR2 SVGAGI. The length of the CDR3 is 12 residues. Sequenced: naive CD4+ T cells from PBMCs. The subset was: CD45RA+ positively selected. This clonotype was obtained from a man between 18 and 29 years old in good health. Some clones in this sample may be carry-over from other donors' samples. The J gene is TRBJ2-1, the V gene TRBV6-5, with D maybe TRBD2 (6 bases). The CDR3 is CASSLRGDEQFF. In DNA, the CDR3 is TGTGCCAGCAGCCTCCGCGGGGATGAGCAGTTCTTC.